The subject of this entry is one T cell receptor (beta chain). Its antigen is not identified. Time point indicated: newly diagnosed, previously untreated cHL patient sample. PBMCs were thawed, and CD8+ T cells were then isolated from them by magnetic negative selection. Untreated, newly diagnosed classical Hodgkin lymphoma PBMCs were used for comparison. The method was immunoSEQ multiplex PCR; TCRdb's version includes in-frame clones alone and lacks a portion of them. This repertoire shows 13,000 to 15,000 clones, around 93% found once; its top ten account for around 6.2%. The V gene's germline CDR1 is SGDLS and CDR2 YYNGEE. The CDR3 has 14 residues. The V end lost 2 bases, the J end lost 3 bases, and 8 bases lay between the germline ends. The data were obtained in a study of PD-1 blockade in classical Hodgkin lymphoma. Findings and limits, study-wide: Relapsed/refractory patients reportedly had the lowest baseline TCR diversity, below newly diagnosed patients, who were below healthy donors. Possible causes of repertoire differences, disease activity or prior therapy, remain undefined.

Source material: CD8+ T cells from blood. The V call is TRBV9, the J call TRBJ1-4; D perhaps matches TRBD1 (5 bases). The sequence came from a human donor with classical Hodgkin lymphoma. The DNA of the CDR3 is TGTGCCAGCAGCGTCGGGGACGCTAATGAAAAACTGTTTTTT. Translating it yields CASSVGDANEKLFF.